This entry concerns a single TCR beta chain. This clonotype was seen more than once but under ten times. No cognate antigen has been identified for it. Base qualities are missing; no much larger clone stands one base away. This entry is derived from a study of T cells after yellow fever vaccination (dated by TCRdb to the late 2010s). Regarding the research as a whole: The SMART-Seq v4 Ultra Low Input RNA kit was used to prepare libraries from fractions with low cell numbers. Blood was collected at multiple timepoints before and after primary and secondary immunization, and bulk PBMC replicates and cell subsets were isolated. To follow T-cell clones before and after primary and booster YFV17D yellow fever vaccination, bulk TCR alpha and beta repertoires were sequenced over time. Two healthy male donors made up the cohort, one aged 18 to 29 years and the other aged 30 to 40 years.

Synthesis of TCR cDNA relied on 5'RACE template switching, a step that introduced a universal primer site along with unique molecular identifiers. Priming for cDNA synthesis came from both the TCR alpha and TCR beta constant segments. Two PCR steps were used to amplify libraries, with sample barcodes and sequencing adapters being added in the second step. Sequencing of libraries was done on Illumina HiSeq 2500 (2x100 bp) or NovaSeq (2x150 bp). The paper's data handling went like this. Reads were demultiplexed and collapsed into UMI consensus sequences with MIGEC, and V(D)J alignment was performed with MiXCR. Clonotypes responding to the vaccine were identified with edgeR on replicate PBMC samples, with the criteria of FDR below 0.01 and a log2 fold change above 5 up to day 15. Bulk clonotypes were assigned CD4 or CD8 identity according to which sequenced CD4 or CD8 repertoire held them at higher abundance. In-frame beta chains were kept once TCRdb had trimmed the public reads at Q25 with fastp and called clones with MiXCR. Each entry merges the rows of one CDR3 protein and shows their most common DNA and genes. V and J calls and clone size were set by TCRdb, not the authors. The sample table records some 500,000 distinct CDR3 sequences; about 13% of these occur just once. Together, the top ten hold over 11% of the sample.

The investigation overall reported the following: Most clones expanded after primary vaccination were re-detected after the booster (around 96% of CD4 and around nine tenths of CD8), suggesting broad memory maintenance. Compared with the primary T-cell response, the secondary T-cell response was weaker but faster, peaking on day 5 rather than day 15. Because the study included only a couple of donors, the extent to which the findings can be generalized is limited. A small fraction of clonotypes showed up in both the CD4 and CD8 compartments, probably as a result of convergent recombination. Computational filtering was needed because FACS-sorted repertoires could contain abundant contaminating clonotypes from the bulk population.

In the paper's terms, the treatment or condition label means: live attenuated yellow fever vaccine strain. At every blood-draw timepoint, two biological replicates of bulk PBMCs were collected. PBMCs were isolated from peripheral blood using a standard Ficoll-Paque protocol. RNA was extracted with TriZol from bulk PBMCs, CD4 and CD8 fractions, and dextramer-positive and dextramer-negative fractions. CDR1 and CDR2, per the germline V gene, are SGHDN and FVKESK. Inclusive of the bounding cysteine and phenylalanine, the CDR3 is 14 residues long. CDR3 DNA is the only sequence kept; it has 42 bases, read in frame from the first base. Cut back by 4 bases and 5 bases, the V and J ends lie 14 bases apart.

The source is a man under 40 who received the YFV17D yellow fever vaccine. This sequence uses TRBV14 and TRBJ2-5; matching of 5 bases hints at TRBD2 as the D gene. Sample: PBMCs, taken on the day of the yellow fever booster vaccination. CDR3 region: CASSLTLPGETQYF. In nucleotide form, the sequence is TGTGCCAGCAGCCTAACCCTTCCGGGGGAGACCCAGTACTTC. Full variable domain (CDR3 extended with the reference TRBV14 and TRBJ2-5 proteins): EAGVTQFPSHSVIEKGQTVTLRCDPISGHDNLYWYRRVMGKEIKFLLHFVKESKQDESGMPNNRFLAERTGGTYSTLKVQPAELEDSGVYFCASSLTLPGETQYFGPGTRLLVL.